These T cell receptor beta chains were read from a single sample in a study of blood T cell repertoires in COVID-19. TCRdb keeps only in-frame clones here, not all; method: immunoSEQ multiplex PCR. The sample has under 300,000 clones; roughly 86% are singletons. Source material: peripheral blood. The source is a woman in her seventies with active or convalescent COVID-19. CDR3s include the opening cysteine and the closing phenylalanine or tryptophan. The D gene is left open where the match is weak. Where a row states a size, it is once, few, many or the class of an expanded clone; other rows omit it.

>15|TRBJ1-1|-|TRBV10-3|few
CAISESKDTNTEAFF
TGTGCCATCAGTGAGTCAAAGGACACGAACACTGAAGCTTTCTTT
>11|TRBJ2-7|-|TRBV5-1|-
CASSSSYEQYF
TGCGCCAGCAGCTCATCCTACGAGCAGTACTTC
>14|TRBJ2-7|-|TRBV5-4|few
CASSSPGTPYEQYF
TGTGCCAGCAGCTCCCCCGGGACTCCTTACGAGCAGTACTTC
>15|TRBJ2-7|TRBD1|TRBV5-6|-
CASSLPGQGTYEQYF
TGTGCCAGCAGCTTGCCGGGACAGGGGACCTACGAGCAGTACTTC
>13|TRBJ1-1|-|TRBV4-1|-
CASSQTGNTEAFF
TGCGCCAGCAGCCAGACAGGGAACACTGAAGCTTTCTTT
>12|TRBJ1-5|-|TRBV7-2|once
CASSSLYQPQHF
TGTGCCAGCAGCTCACTTTATCAGCCCCAGCATTTT
>16|TRBJ1-3|-|TRBV9|once
CASSVAEQGHGNTIYF
TGTGCCAGCAGCGTAGCTGAACAGGGCCATGGAAACACCATATATTTT
>15|TRBJ1-1|TRBD1|TRBV4-1|-
CASSQGTGWNTEAFF
TGCGCCAGCAGCCAAGGGACAGGGTGGAACACTGAAGCTTTCTTT
>18|TRBJ1-1|TRBD1|TRBV7-2|few
CASSLSFGGRGPDTEAFF
TGTGCCAGCAGCTTAAGTTTTGGGGGCAGGGGGCCGGACACTGAAGCTTTCTTT
>17|TRBJ2-1|TRBD2|TRBV27|few
CASSLAGVTSSYNEQFF
TGTGCCAGCAGTTTGGCGGGGGTGACCAGCTCCTACAATGAGCAGTTCTTC
>15|TRBJ2-7|TRBD1|TRBV6-2/TRBV6-3|-
CASSLMGQGGKRQYF
TGTGCCAGCAGTTTGATGGGACAGGGAGGAAAAAGGCAGTACTTC
>16|TRBJ1-5|-|TRBV6-5|-
CASSSLGTSSNQPQHF
TGTGCCAGCAGTTCCCTAGGGACATCTAGCAATCAGCCCCAGCATTTT
>14|TRBJ1-1|-|TRBV29-1|-
CSARSGRGNTEAFF
TGCAGCGCCCGCAGCGGGCGGGGGAACACTGAAGCTTTCTTT
>15|TRBJ2-7|-|TRBV6-1|few
CASSDLSGIPYEQYF
TGTGCCAGCAGTGATCTCTCGGGGATACCCTACGAGCAGTACTTC
>16|TRBJ2-1|TRBD1|TRBV10-3|-
CAISPVQGQRGFEQFF
TGTGCCATCAGTCCCGTACAGGGACAGAGGGGATTTGAGCAGTTCTTC
>16|TRBJ1-3|-|TRBV3-1/TRBV3-2|-
CASSQDRTASGNTIYF
TGTGCCAGCAGCCAAGACCGGACAGCCTCTGGAAACACCATATATTTT
>17|TRBJ1-1|TRBD1|TRBV10-1|-
CASSSSGTGAKLTEAFF
TGCGCCAGCAGCTCCTCCGGGACAGGGGCAAAATTGACTGAAGCTTTCTTT
>15|TRBJ2-3|TRBD1|TRBV10-1|-
CASSEGGQGSDTQYF
TGCGCCAGCAGTGAGGGGGGACAGGGGTCAGATACGCAGTATTTT
>13|TRBJ2-2|-|TRBV6-1|-
CASRDSATGELFF
TGTGCCAGCAGGGACTCAGCGACCGGGGAGCTGTTTTTT
>15|TRBJ2-3|TRBD2|TRBV7-2|few
CASRKNSGGADTQYF
TGTGCCAGCAGAAAAAACAGCGGGGGCGCAGATACGCAGTATTTT
>14|TRBJ1-6|TRBD1|TRBV6-5|-
CASSYGTANSPLHF
TGTGCCAGCAGTTACGGGACAGCGAATTCACCCCTCCACTTT
>15|TRBJ2-1|-|TRBV7-2|-
CASSFQGGFQNEQFF
TGTGCCAGCAGCTTCCAGGGGGGCTTTCAGAATGAGCAGTTCTTC
>16|TRBJ2-3|TRBD1|TRBV9|-
CASSVRQGAVTDTQYF
TGTGCCAGCAGCGTGCGACAGGGGGCGGTCACAGATACGCAGTATTTT
>16|TRBJ2-7|TRBD2|TRBV3-1/TRBV3-2|-
CASSRKLAGLTYEQYF
TGTGCCAGCAGCCGGAAACTAGCGGGGCTCACCTACGAGCAGTACTTC
>15|TRBJ2-5|-|TRBV5-6|-
CASSLAGRGQETQYF
TGTGCCAGCAGCTTGGCGGGTAGGGGGCAAGAGACCCAGTACTTC
>14|TRBJ1-5|-|TRBV27|once
CASSPLRSGQPQHF
TGTGCCAGCAGTCCCCTGCGTTCCGGTCAGCCCCAGCATTTT
>14|TRBJ2-3|-|TRBV12-5|-
CASGFGHGGDTQYF
TGTGCTAGTGGTTTCGGACACGGTGGAGATACGCAGTATTTT
>19|TRBJ2-1|TRBD1|TRBV6-1|-
CASSEDPTRGQSSYNEQFF
TGTGCCAGCAGTGAAGATCCTACAAGGGGACAGAGCTCCTACAATGAGCAGTTCTTC
>17|TRBJ2-5|-|TRBV28|-
CASSLLRVPTKKETQYF
TGTGCCAGCAGCCTACTCAGGGTACCGACGAAGAAGGAGACCCAGTACTTC
>12|TRBJ1-5|-|TRBV29-1|few
CSVVLTGQPQHF
TGCAGCGTTGTGTTAACAGGGCAGCCCCAGCATTTT
>16|TRBJ1-5|-|TRBV6-2/TRBV6-3|-
CASSYRGTYSNQPQHF
TGTGCCAGCAGTTACAGGGGGACCTATAGCAATCAGCCCCAGCATTTT
>12|TRBJ1-1|-|TRBV19|-
CASSRRQAEAFF
TGTGCCAGTAGTAGAAGACAGGCTGAAGCTTTCTTT
>18|TRBJ1-6|-|TRBV18|-
CASSLLRQVVVDNSPLHF
TGTGCCAGCTCACTTCTCCGACAGGTTGTCGTGGATAATTCACCCCTCCACTTT
>14|TRBJ1-2|TRBD1|TRBV4-3|-
CASSHGTGTDGYTF
TGCGCCAGCAGCCACGGGACAGGGACAGATGGCTACACCTTC
>14|TRBJ2-7|-|TRBV27|-
CASSQRGGGYEQYF
TGTGCCAGCAGCCAAAGGGGTGGCGGCTACGAGCAGTACTTC
>14|TRBJ2-2|TRBD1|TRBV5-5|-
CASTDRERPGELFF
TGTGCCAGCACTGACAGGGAACGGCCCGGGGAGCTGTTTTTT
>16|TRBJ2-3|TRBD1|TRBV5-1|-
CASSFRQGGGTDTQYF
TGCGCCAGCAGCTTCCGACAGGGGGGTGGCACAGATACGCAGTATTTT
>12|TRBJ1-4|-|TRBV19|-
CASSKRYEKLFF
TGTGCCAGTAGTAAGCGTTATGAAAAACTGTTTTTT
>13|TRBJ1-1|-|TRBV5-8|-
CASSFLQGGEAFF
TGTGCCAGCAGCTTCCTTCAGGGCGGTGAAGCTTTCTTT
>14|TRBJ2-4|TRBD2|TRBV19|-
CASSPGLAGNIQYF
TGTGCCAGTAGTCCGGGACTAGCTGGGAACATTCAGTACTTC
>14|TRBJ1-5|-|TRBV6-5|-
CASTRGADNQPQHF
TGTGCCAGCACTCGGGGGGCTGACAATCAGCCCCAGCATTTT
>16|TRBJ1-1|TRBD1|TRBV14|-
CASSHRTGPRGTEAFF
TGTGCCAGCAGCCATCGGACAGGGCCTCGTGGCACTGAAGCTTTCTTT
>17|TRBJ2-1|TRBD2|TRBV10-2|-
CASVSISGGRTYNEQFF
TGCGCCAGCGTTTCGATTAGCGGGGGCCGAACCTACAATGAGCAGTTCTTC
>19|TRBJ2-5|TRBD2|TRBV3-1/TRBV3-2|-
CASSRGTVGLAGAWETQYF
TGTGCCAGCAGCCGTGGGACCGTGGGACTAGCGGGGGCTTGGGAGACCCAGTACTTC
>16|TRBJ1-4|TRBD1|TRBV19|-
CASSINPGTGGEKLFF
TGTGCCAGTAGTATAAACCCCGGGACAGGGGGTGAAAAACTGTTTTTT
>12|TRBJ2-7|TRBD1|TRBV29-1|-
CSVRDSSYEQYF
TGCAGCGTACGGGACAGCTCCTACGAGCAGTACTTC
>15|TRBJ2-5|TRBD1|TRBV10-1|once
CASSGGTGAGETQYF
TGCGCCAGCAGTGGTGGGACAGGGGCGGGCGAGACCCAGTACTTC
>13|TRBJ1-2|-|TRBV11-2|-
CASSLRQDVSYTF
TGTGCCAGCAGCTTGAGACAGGACGTCAGCTACACCTTC
>15|TRBJ2-2|-|TRBV5-6|-
CASSSLGHPTGELFF
TGTGCCAGCAGCTCCTTGGGACATCCCACCGGGGAGCTGTTTTTT
>13|TRBJ1-1|-|TRBV5-4|once
CASSKRANTEAFF
TGTGCCAGCTCAAAGCGGGCAAACACTGAAGCTTTCTTT